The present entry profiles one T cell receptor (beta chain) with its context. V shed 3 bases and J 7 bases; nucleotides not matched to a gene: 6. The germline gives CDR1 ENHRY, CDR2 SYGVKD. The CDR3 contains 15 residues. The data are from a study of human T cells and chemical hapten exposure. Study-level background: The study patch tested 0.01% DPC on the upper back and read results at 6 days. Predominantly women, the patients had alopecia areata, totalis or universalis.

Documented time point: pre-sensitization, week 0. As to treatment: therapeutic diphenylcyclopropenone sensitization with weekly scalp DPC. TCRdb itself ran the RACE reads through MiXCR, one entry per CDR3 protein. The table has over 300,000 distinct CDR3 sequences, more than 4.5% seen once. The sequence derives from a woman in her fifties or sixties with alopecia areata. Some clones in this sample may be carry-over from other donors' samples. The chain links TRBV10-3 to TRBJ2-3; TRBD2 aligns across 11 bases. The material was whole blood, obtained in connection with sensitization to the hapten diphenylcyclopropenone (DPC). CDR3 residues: CAISDGGTSGNTQYF. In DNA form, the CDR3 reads TGTGCCATCAGTGATGGGGGGACTAGCGGCAATACGCAGTATTTT.